The rows below give T cell receptor beta chains drawn from one sample of a study of T cells after yellow fever vaccination. TCRdb redid the calling of the 5' RACE reads with MiXCR, one entry per CDR3 protein. The sample records around 600,000 distinct CDR3 sequences, 12% being singletons. The sequenced sample was PBMCs, obtained on the day of the yellow fever booster vaccination. The receptors were sampled from a man under 40 who received the YFV17D yellow fever vaccine. Each CDR3 is given with its conserved first and last residue. D genes are given only for firm matches. Only some rows state a clone size, as once, few, many or a class for expanded clones.

j_call d_call clone_size v_call cdr3_nt cdr3_aa
TRBJ2-7 - once TRBV11-2 TGTGCCAGCAGCTTATCGGGAGTGGGGGCCTACGAGCAGTACTTC CASSLSGVGAYEQYF
TRBJ2-1 TRBD2 few TRBV18 TGTGCCAGCTCACCACCGGATCTAGCGGGAGGCGAGCAGTTCTTC CASSPPDLAGGEQFF
TRBJ2-3 - many TRBV7-8 TGTGCCAGCAGCTTAAATATAGATACGCAGTATTTT CASSLNIDTQYF
TRBJ2-6 - - TRBV12-3/TRBV12-4 TGTGCCAGCAGTTTCAAGGGAACAGGGGCCAACGTCCTGACTTTC CASSFKGTGANVLTF
TRBJ1-4 - few TRBV6-1 TGTGCCAGCAGCCGCGGGGGCGGCGGGACTAATGAAAAACTGTTTTTT CASSRGGGGTNEKLFF
TRBJ2-5 - - TRBV3-1 TGTGCCAGCAGCCCCCGGGCAGGGTCGGAGACCCAGTACTTC CASSPRAGSETQYF
TRBJ2-1 - few TRBV20-1 TGCAGTGCTAGAACCCCCCCCGACTACTACAATGAGCAGTTCTTC CSARTPPDYYNEQFF
TRBJ2-4 - - TRBV9 TGTGCCAGCAGCCCAGGACTGCTAGCCAAAAACATTCAGTACTTC CASSPGLLAKNIQYF
TRBJ2-3 TRBD2 - TRBV7-9 TGTGCCGCCGGGGGTAGCGGGAGAGTCGGGGATTTT CAAGGSGRVGDF
TRBJ2-1 - - TRBV20-1 TGCTCCCTCAGGGCAGTATACAATGAGCAGTTCTTC CSLRAVYNEQFF
TRBJ2-3 TRBD2 few TRBV18 TGTGCCAGCAGGACTAGCGGAAGCCCGACAGATACGCAGTATTTT CASRTSGSPTDTQYF
TRBJ2-2 TRBD2 many TRBV6-5 TGTGCCAGCAGTTACGTAGCGGGAGGGGACACCGGGGAGCTGTTTTTT CASSYVAGGDTGELFF
TRBJ1-4 TRBD1 few TRBV18 TGTGCCAGCTCAACCCGGACAGGGGATCGTGAAAAACTGTTTTTT CASSTRTGDREKLFF
TRBJ1-4 - - TRBV7-9 TGTGCCAGCATCGATTCAGGACGGGGTGAAAAACTGTTTTTT CASIDSGRGEKLFF
TRBJ1-4 - - TRBV5-1 TGCGCCAGCAGCCCACAGGGAGGTGCTAATGAAAAACTGTTTTTT CASSPQGGANEKLFF
TRBJ2-1 TRBD2 - TRBV29-1 TGCAGCTCACGCACTAGCGGCAATGAGCAGTTCTTC CSSRTSGNEQFF
TRBJ2-7 - few TRBV5-1 TGCGCCAGCAGCTTATCGGGCCTCCCCACCTACGAGCAGTACTTC CASSLSGLPTYEQYF
TRBJ2-1 - few TRBV6-2/TRBV6-3 TGTGCCAGCAGAGGGCCCTCGTACAATGAGCAGTTCTTC CASRGPSYNEQFF
TRBJ2-7 - once TRBV12-2 TGTGCAAGTCGCTTAGGGCTAGGCGAGCAGTACTTC CASRLGLGEQYF
TRBJ1-5 - - TRBV7-7 TGTGCGAGAGACAGCGATTATAGCAATCAGCCCCAGCATTTT CARDSDYSNQPQHF
TRBJ1-5 - - TRBV6-5 TGTGCCAGCAGTTATGCAGGCAATCAGCCCCAGCATTTT CASSYAGNQPQHF
TRBJ2-1 TRBD2 - TRBV13 TGTGCCAGCAGCTTAGGAGGTAGCGGGAGGGCCAATGAGCAGTTCTTC CASSLGGSGRANEQFF
TRBJ2-2 TRBD2 - TRBV20-1 TGCAGTGCTAGGAGTGCGGGAGAAGTCACCGGGGAGCTGTTTTTT CSARSAGEVTGELFF
TRBJ2-7 TRBD1 - TRBV6-1 TGTGCCAGCAGTGAAGTTCGGACAGGGGGCACCGAGCAGTACTTC CASSEVRTGGTEQYF
TRBJ2-5 - - TRBV5-4 TGTGCCAGCAGCTTGCCTCCACTCGGACGGACCCAGTACTTC CASSLPPLGRTQYF
TRBJ2-2 - few TRBV29-1 TGCAGCGTTGGCATAGGGACGAACACCGGGGAGCTGTTTTTT CSVGIGTNTGELFF
TRBJ2-5 - many TRBV6-5 TGTGCCAGCAGTTACTCGTCAGGGAGAGGGGAGACCCAGTACTTC CASSYSSGRGETQYF
TRBJ2-3 - - TRBV9 TGTGCCAGCAGCGTAGCTGGGCGGGGACACACAGATACGCAGTATTTT CASSVAGRGHTDTQYF
TRBJ2-3 TRBD2 - TRBV5-1 TGCGCCAGCAGGGGCGGGAGTGGAGGGAATACGCAGTATTTT CASRGGSGGNTQYF
TRBJ2-3 TRBD2 few TRBV10-2 TGCGCCAGCAGTGAGAGTACTAGCGGGAGCGCAGATACGCAGTATTTT CASSESTSGSADTQYF
TRBJ2-2 - few TRBV2 TGTGCCAGCGTATGGGTTGGCGGCAGCGGGGAGCTGTTTTTT CASVWVGGSGELFF
TRBJ2-7 - few TRBV11-2 TGTGCCAGCACCAATACTCTAGGGTACGAGCAGTACTTC CASTNTLGYEQYF
TRBJ2-7 - many TRBV12-3/TRBV12-4 TGTGCCAGCACCAGATCGGGACGTTACGAGCAGTACTTC CASTRSGRYEQYF
TRBJ2-1 - many TRBV29-1 TGCAGCTATCGGGGTGACCCGCCACACAATGAGCAGTTCTTC CSYRGDPPHNEQFF
TRBJ2-5 - few TRBV9 TGTGCCAGCAGCACCCTGGGGGAGGGACAGGAGACCCAGTACTTC CASSTLGEGQETQYF
TRBJ2-7 TRBD1 - TRBV5-1 TGCGCCAGCAGCTTGGTTCCACAGGGGGCAACCTACGAGCAGTACTTC CASSLVPQGATYEQYF
TRBJ1-6 TRBD1 few TRBV4-3 TGCGCCAGCAGCCAAGGGGGGGGACAGGGGGCCAATTCACCCCTCCACTTT CASSQGGGQGANSPLHF
TRBJ1-1 - - TRBV5-1 TGCGCCAGCAGCTCGGGGGTAGGCACGAACACTGAAGCTTTCTTT CASSSGVGTNTEAFF
TRBJ2-3 - - TRBV19 TGTGCCAGTAGTATCCGCACCTATAACCCAGATACGCAGTATTTT CASSIRTYNPDTQYF
TRBJ2-1 - few TRBV29-1 TGCAGCTCCCCCGACGGGAACGAGCAGTTCTTC CSSPDGNEQFF
TRBJ2-3 TRBD2 - TRBV14 TGTGCCAGCAGCCAATGGCCTAGCGGGAGGGTCCGCCGTAATAGCACAGATACGCAGTATTTT CASSQWPSGRVRRNSTDTQYF
TRBJ2-3 - many TRBV7-3 TGTGCCAGCAGCCTTGGGACGGCGCCAGATACGCAGTATTTT CASSLGTAPDTQYF
TRBJ1-2 - - TRBV28 TGTGCCAGCAGTTTCAGGGTAGGGGATGGCTACACCTTC CASSFRVGDGYTF
TRBJ1-5 - - TRBV30 TGTGCCTGGAGTGGGGCAGGGCTGGGGGTTCAGCCCCAGCATTTT CAWSGAGLGVQPQHF
TRBJ2-5 - - TRBV9 TGTGCCAGCAGCCTGAGGATAGGGACTGCTCAAGAGACCCAGTACTTC CASSLRIGTAQETQYF
TRBJ1-1 - - TRBV7-9 TGTGCCAGCAGCTTTAGAGGTGCCACTGAAGCTTTCTTT CASSFRGATEAFF
TRBJ1-5 - many TRBV4-3 TGCGCCAGCAGCCCTAGTGCGGGCAATCAGCCCCAGCATTTT CASSPSAGNQPQHF
TRBJ1-5 - - TRBV7-9 TGTGCCAGCAGCTTAGTGGACAGCTCCCAGCATTTT CASSLVDSSQHF
TRBJ2-5 TRBD2 few TRBV20-1 TGCAGTGCTCCTCCCGGGACTAGCGGGAGGGCCTGGGAGACCCAGTACTTC CSAPPGTSGRAWETQYF
TRBJ2-4 - few TRBV2 TGTGCCAGCAGATGGAGTCAGGGGGGCAAAAACATTCAGTACTTC CASRWSQGGKNIQYF
TRBJ2-7 - few TRBV11-2 TGTGCCAGCAGCTTAGGGGGGGGCCCCACTGACGAGCAGTACTTC CASSLGGGPTDEQYF
TRBJ2-7 TRBD1 few TRBV7-8 TGTGCCAGCAGCTTAGGGACAGGACACTACGAGCAGTACTTC CASSLGTGHYEQYF
TRBJ2-1 - many TRBV6-1 TGTGCCAGCAGTGTCGGCTCCCATGAGCAGTTCTTC CASSVGSHEQFF
TRBJ2-1 TRBD1 few TRBV4-3 TGCGCCAGCAGCTTAAGGACAGGGCATGAGCAGTTCTTC CASSLRTGHEQFF
TRBJ1-5 TRBD1 - TRBV20-1 TGCAGTGCTAGGGGCCAGGGGGCGGACTGGGGTTGGCCCCAGCATTTT CSARGQGADWGWPQHF